This TCR beta chain was recorded in a study of shared clonotypes between healthy human individuals. Whole-study context: Three CD4 naive, three CD4 memory, two CD8 naive and one CD8 memory plate were used per donor.

Cells designated naive CD8 were CD45RO-negative and were positively selected for CCR7, with terminally differentiated effector memory CD45RA+ cells excluded. This table comes from immunoSEQ multiplex PCR, and its TCRdb copy is limited to in-frame clones, with some not included. The sample contains about 700,000 clones, around 92% of which appear only once. Study-wide results and limits: Researchers sampled only blood; tissue repertoires likely differ. Roughly 5% of naive CD4 clonotypes were common to a handful of donors. Rarefaction analysis demonstrated incomplete sorted-subset sequencing notwithstanding large depth.

For this clone: Its antigen is as yet unknown.

Germline assignment: CDR1 MGHRA and CDR2 YSYEKL. This CDR3 region has 16 residues. V was trimmed by 0 bases and J by 0 bases, leaving 12 bases between them. Sequenced sample: naive CD8+ T cells sorted from blood. The TCR comes from a man aged 30 to 39 in good health. The gene calls are TRBV4-1 and TRBJ2-7; D is unresolved. The CDR3 reads CASSQEAGGLSYEQYF. The CDR3 coding sequence is TGCGCCAGCAGCCAAGAGGCAGGCGGTCTCTCCTACGAGCAGTACTTC.